Sequencing of this T cell receptor (beta chain) was carried out in a study of T-cell reconstitution after alpha-beta-depleted transplantation in children. Overall study findings and caveats: Reported findings indicate that, about two months after transplant, alpha-beta T cells came from several hundred expanded clones, which were derived from non-depleted graft cells. Some patients' high day-60 TCRbeta diversity was traced to surviving recipient T cells and thymic progenitors. The main origin of T-cell counts and diversity one year after transplant was newly produced T cells.

Unique molecular identifiers were used in preparing the TCRbeta library. MiXCR was run by TCRdb on the PCR reads, yielding one entry per CDR3 protein. Of fewer than 250,000 distinct CDR3 sequences listed, approximately 8% are singletons. There are many counts of this clonotype. Its antigen is undetermined. V was clipped by 3 bases and J by 0 bases, with 15 bases between them. CDR1 and CDR2 (germline): SNHLY, FYNNEI. This CDR3 region has 17 residues. The TCR sequence derives from a male patient between 5 and 17 years old who had a stem cell transplant for acute lymphoblastic leukemia, so the T cells may come from the graft donor. Sequencing used PBMCs, mostly from graft donor cells, obtained 180 days after TCRalphabeta/CD19-depleted stem cell transplant. The V gene is TRBV2, the J gene TRBJ1-3, with a tentative D call TRBD1 (5 bases). CDR3 nucleotide sequence: TGTGCCAGCAGTGAGATTCAGGGTTTCGGCTCTGGAAACACCATATATTTT. Translated: CASSEIQGFGSGNTIYF.